The 29 T cell receptor beta chains below all came from one sample that was sequenced in a study of blood T cell repertoires in COVID-19. The table came from immunoSEQ multiplex PCR; TCRdb's copy has only in-frame clones and leaves some out. The top ten hold less than 1.2% of the sample, which has 300,000 to 450,000 clones, 80% to 90% seen once. The sequenced sample consisted of PBMCs or T cells enriched from blood (not recorded which). These receptors were taken from a man younger than 30 who had recovered from COVID-19.

This chain joins TRBV28 and TRBJ2-7; possibly TRBD2 for D (6 bases). The CDR3 has 15 amino acids. V lost 4 bases and J 4 bases, leaving 17 bases between the germline ends. Germline V gives CDR1 MDHEN, CDR2 SYDVKM. The CDR3 spells CASSSGTWVWYEQYF. In DNA form, the CDR3 reads TGTGCCAGCAGTTCGGGGACTTGGGTTTGGTACGAGCAGTACTTC.

The genes are TRBV7-3 and TRBJ2-5; 9 positions match TRBD2. CDR3 length: 15 amino acids. V lost 5 bases to trimming and J lost 4 bases; unmatched junction nucleotides: 8. Germline V CDR1 and CDR2: SGHTA, FQGTGA. CDR3 region: CASSPAAGGLETQYF. The CDR3, as DNA: TGTGCCAGCAGCCCTGCAGCGGGGGGCCTAGAGACCCAGTACTTC.

This chain connects TRBV4-3 to TRBJ2-2; D is possibly TRBD2 (6 bases). Germline-derived CDR1 and CDR2 are LGHNA and YSLEER. The CDR3 extends over 14 amino acids. The V gene lost 7 bases and the J gene lost 2 bases, with 11 bases spanning the gap. CDR3: CASTASVNTGELFF. The DNA for the CDR3 is TGCGCCAGCACCGCTAGCGTAAACACCGGGGAGCTGTTTTTT.

J is TRBJ2-3 and V is TRBV7-9, with 7 bases lining up with TRBD1. Looked up from germline, CDR1 is SEHNR and CDR2 is FQNEAQ (reference sequence). This CDR3 contains 19 residues. Trimming removed 5 bases from V and 0 bases from J; junction bases left unmatched: 17. The CDR3 nucleotides read TGTGCCAGCAGCCAGAGATGGGACAGATCGAAATATAGCACAGATACGCAGTATTTT. This gives the protein CASSQRWDRSKYSTDTQYF.

V is TRBV7-6 and J is TRBJ2-7; 10 nucleotides match TRBD2. Germline CDR1 SGHVS, CDR2 FNYEAQ. The CDR3 extends over 14 amino acids. The V and J ends lost 2 bases and 4 bases, in that order; junction bases with no gene match: 2. CDR3 in amino acids: CASSLSSGSYEQYF. Written as DNA, the CDR3 is TGTGCCAGCAGCTTATCTAGCGGGAGTTACGAGCAGTACTTC.

There are a few counts of this clone. This chain joins TRBV28 and TRBJ1-5, with 7 bases aligning to TRBD1. Unmatched junction bases numbered 10, after V lost 10 bases and J lost 1 base. From germline, CDR1 is MDHEN and CDR2 SYDVKM. This CDR3 has 15 amino acids. The CDR3 region has the DNA TGTGCCACCTTGCCGACAGGGAACAGCAATCAGCCCCAGCATTTT. Its protein product is CATLPTGNSNQPQHF.

The chain is built from TRBV28 and TRBJ1-1; no firm D call. The CDR3 extends over 13 amino acids. Germline loops: CDR1 MDHEN, CDR2 SYDVKM. V was clipped by 7 bases and J by 3 bases, with 12 bases between them. The DNA of the CDR3 is TGTGCCAGCACCTCCGGTGTTCACACTGAAGCTTTCTTT. Translation: CASTSGVHTEAFF.

This clone was picked up one time. The CDR3 region is CASSGQGANYEQYF. In nucleotides, the CDR3 is TGTGCCAGCAGTGGACAGGGGGCGAACTACGAGCAGTACTTC. The rearrangement joins TRBV2 to TRBJ2-7; TRBD1 aligns across 10 bases. The CDR3 consists of 14 residues. With 4 bases clipped from V and 3 bases from J, the junction kept 3 bases outside the gene matches. Germline V gene data show CDR1 as SNHLY and CDR2 as FYNNEI.

This clone was counted once. The rearrangement joins TRBV4-2 to TRBJ1-6, with D possibly matching TRBD1 (6 bases). The CDR3 loop spans 14 amino acids. Germline CDR1 reads LGHNA; CDR2 reads YNFKEQ. V was cut by 1 base and J by 6 bases, with 7 bases left in between. The DNA of the CDR3 is TGTGCCAGCAGCCAAGGGGGGCTTAATTCACCCCTCCACTTT. This encodes CASSQGGLNSPLHF.

CDR3 protein: CASSNGGEQYF. CDR3 nucleotide sequence: TGTGCCAGCAGTAACGGAGGGGAGCAGTACTTC. The gene calls are TRBV6-2 or TRBV6-3 and TRBJ2-7, with D possibly TRBD2 on 6 matching bases. This CDR3 comprises 11 residues. Trimming took 5 bases from V and 7 from J, leaving 9 bases between them. The germline gives CDR1 MNHEY, CDR2 SVGEGT.

The CDR3 nucleotides are TGTGCCAGCAGCCAACAGGGGACCCTGTCCTACGAGCAGTACTTC. It codes for CASSQQGTLSYEQYF. The chain joins TRBV13 to TRBJ2-7; TRBD1 matches at 7 bases. With V trimmed by 5 bases and J by 1 base, 8 bases remained unmatched. The CDR3 consists of 15 residues. Germline CDR1 is PRHDT and CDR2 is FYEKMQ (reference sequence). Together with reference TRBV13 and TRBJ2-7, the CDR3 gives the full variable domain: AAGVIQSPRHLIKEKRETATLKCYPIPRHDTVYWYQQGPGQDPQFLISFYEKMQSDKGSIPDRFSAQQFSDYHSELNMSSLELGDSALYFCASSQQGTLSYEQYFGPGTRLTVT.

In regard to this clone: A junction end diverges from the germline sequence, so it may reflect a read error. V gene TRBV4-1 combines with J gene TRBJ1-2; D possibly corresponds to TRBD1 (6 bases). Germline lookup yields CDR1 MGHRA and CDR2 YSYEKL. The length of the CDR3 is 14 residues. The CDR3 sequence: CASTQNRAGRGYTF. DNA of the CDR3: TGCGCCAGCACCCAAAACAGGGCTGGACGAGGCTACACCTTC.

CDR3 protein: CASRRGGRLDTQYF. The CDR3 DNA is TGTGCCAGCAGGAGAGGCGGGCGTTTGGATACGCAGTATTTT. V gene TRBV6-5 combines with J gene TRBJ2-3; a possible D gene is TRBD2 (5 bases). The CDR3 extends over 14 amino acids. Germline CDR1 is MNHEY and CDR2 is SVGAGI. Trimming cost V 6 bases and J 6 bases, with 16 bases left between them.

Here the CDR3 DNA reads TGTGCCATCACTCCGGGTGGTTCATTCTACGAGCAGTACTTC. This gives the protein CAITPGGSFYEQYF. The chain recombines TRBV10-3 with TRBJ2-7; D is unresolved. The CDR3 runs to 14 residues. V was pared by 7 bases and J by 3 bases, with 16 bases between. CDR1 is ENHRY and CDR2 is SYGVKD in the germline V gene.

This clone turned up a few times. The chain links TRBV19 to TRBJ1-1, with D unresolved. CDR3 length: 15 amino acids. Germline CDR1 LNHDA, CDR2 SQIVND (reference sequence). The ends were cut back, 4 bases at V and 6 bases at J, with 18 bases in the middle. As DNA, the CDR3 is TGTGCCAGTAGTAGGGGAGGTGGTCAGAGGTCTGAAGCTTTCTTT. Its translation is CASSRGGGQRSEAFF.

This clone was observed a few times. The chain has TRBV6-2 or TRBV6-3 and TRBJ2-1; D is undetermined. V lost 0 bases to trimming and J lost 7 bases, with 4 bases between them. The CDR3 has 12 residues. Germline CDR1 reads MNHEY; CDR2 reads SVGEGT. CDR3 protein: CASSYSSNEQFF. CDR3 coding DNA: TGTGCCAGCAGTTACTCGAGTAATGAGCAGTTCTTC.

This clone occurred a few times. The chain uses TRBV6-1 and TRBJ1-5, with D unclear. The V and J ends lost 2 bases and 6 bases respectively, with 8 bases between them. The CDR3 is 13 amino acids. Germline CDR1 is MNHNS and CDR2 is SASEGT. CDR3 sequence: CASSETEGQPQHF. DNA of the CDR3: TGTGCCAGCAGTGAAACGGAGGGTCAGCCCCAGCATTTT.

The J gene is TRBJ2-3, the V gene TRBV5-6, with 13 bases aligning to TRBD2. Germline-derived CDR1 and CDR2 are SGHDT and YYEEEE. The CDR3 consists of 18 residues. V lost 4 bases, J lost 0 bases, and 8 bases stayed unmatched. The DNA of the CDR3 is TGTGCCAGCAGCCTGGGACTAGCGGGGACGCCTAGCACAGATACGCAGTATTTT. This encodes CASSLGLAGTPSTDTQYF.

The chain links TRBV27 to TRBJ2-5; 7 bases map to TRBD2. CDR3 length equals 16 residues. The ends lost 2 bases at V and 4 bases at J; junction bases unmatched: 10. CDR1 is MNHEY, CDR2 SMNVEV, per germline (reference sequence). The CDR3 nucleotides are TGTGCCAGCAGTTTAGGGAATTTTGGGGGGGGAGAGACCCAGTACTTC. Amino acids: CASSLGNFGGGETQYF.

The chain recombines TRBV2 with TRBJ2-5, with 7 bases matching TRBD2. The CDR3 totals 13 residues. Germline CDR1 is SNHLY and CDR2 is FYNNEI. V trimming: 7 bases; J trimming: 2 bases; junction bases outside the gene matches: 4. DNA for the CDR3: TGTGCCAGCACCTTAGCGGGTCAAGAGACCCAGTACTTC. Amino acid sequence: CASTLAGQETQYF.

CDR3 region: CASSTLGGPGFF. The CDR3 DNA reads TGTGCCAGTAGTACCCTTGGAGGTCCGGGGTTCTTC. The rearrangement joins TRBV19 to TRBJ2-1; D may be TRBD2 (5 bases). CDR3 length: 12 residues. V shed 4 bases and J shed 15 bases, with 16 bases lying between them. Germline values: CDR1 LNHDA, CDR2 SQIVND (reference sequence).

V gene TRBV7-2 combines with J gene TRBJ2-7, with 10 bases lining up with TRBD2. The trim removed 1 base at V and 7 bases at J, leaving 4 bases unmatched. Germline-derived CDR1 and CDR2 are SGHTA and FQGNSA. CDR3 size: 14 residues. The CDR3 nucleotides read TGTGCCAGCAGCTTAGGCCTAGCGGGAGAAGAGCAGTACTTC. Translated, it gives CASSLGLAGEEQYF. Variable domain in full (rest from reference TRBV7-2 and TRBJ2-7): GAGVSQSPSNKVTEKGKDVELRCDPISGHTALYWYRQSLGQGLEFLIYFQGNSAPDKSGLPSDRFSAERTGGSVSTLTIQRTQQEDSAVYLCASSLGLAGEEQYFGPGTRLTVT.

This clone was seen once. V and J are TRBV27 and TRBJ2-3, with D possibly matching TRBD2 (6 bases). Germline values: CDR1 MNHEY, CDR2 SMNVEV (reference sequence). With 6 bases removed from V and 6 bases from J, the gap between germline ends came to 13 bases. This CDR3 comprises 13 residues. DNA of the CDR3: TGTGCCAGCAGGGCTACTAGCCGCGATACGCAGTATTTT. It specifies CASRATSRDTQYF.

The V and J genes are TRBV20-1 and TRBJ1-5; 7 positions agree with TRBD1. This CDR3 is built from 14 residues. Germline V lookup: CDR1 DFQATT, CDR2 SNEGSKA (reference sequence). V lost 3 bases to trimming and J lost 2 bases; unmatched junction nucleotides: 4. The CDR3 DNA follows: TGCAGTGCTAGTCACAGGGGAGGCAATCAGCCCCAGCATTTT. As protein: CSASHRGGNQPQHF.

V and J are TRBV9 and TRBJ1-3; 8 bases match TRBD1. The CDR3 has 15 amino acids. V was pared by 2 bases and J by 4 bases, with 5 bases of the junction left unmatched. In germline, CDR1 is SGDLS, CDR2 YYNGEE. The DNA for the CDR3 is TGTGCCAGCAGCGTTCAGACAGGGGCGGGAAACACCATATATTTT. Translating it yields CASSVQTGAGNTIYF. The full variable domain, with the rest looked up from reference TRBV9 and TRBJ1-3, is DSGVTQTPKHLITATGQRVTLRCSPRSGDLSVYWYQQSLDQGLQFLIQYYNGEERAKGNILERFSAQQFPDLHSELNLSSLELGDSALYFCASSVQTGAGNTIYFGEGSWLTVV.

The chain is built from TRBV7-8 and TRBJ2-2; D unclear. This CDR3 region has 14 residues. Germline values: CDR1 SGHVS, CDR2 FQNEAQ. V lost 2 bases to trimming and J lost 0 bases, with 4 bases between them. The CDR3, as DNA: TGTGCCAGCAGCTTACAGGCGAACACCGGGGAGCTGTTTTTT. This sequence encodes CASSLQANTGELFF.

This clone was found a few times. The chain uses TRBV21-1 and TRBJ2-3; TRBD2, the table's D call, was not compared with the DNA. TRBV21-1 is an annotated pseudogene. The CDR3 loop spans 18 amino acids. The CDR3 loop is CASSPRRVTSGLTDTQYF. The CDR3, as DNA: TGTGCCAGCAGCCCACGAAGGGTTACTAGCGGGCTCACAGATACGCAGTATTTT.

The chain couples TRBV27 to TRBJ2-1, with TRBD1 identical over 10 bases. Germline-derived CDR1 and CDR2 are MNHEY and SMNVEV (reference sequence). Unmatched junction bases numbered 8, after V lost 3 bases and J lost 3 bases. The CDR3 runs 17 residues. CDR3 DNA sequence: TGTGCCAGCAGTTTCGCCGCCTGGACAGGGGGCTACAATGAGCAGTTCTTC. Residues: CASSFAAWTGGYNEQFF.

V usage is TRBV6-5 and J usage is TRBJ2-2; D may be TRBD1 (5 bases). Germline CDR1 MNHEY, CDR2 SVGAGI. This CDR3 region has 15 residues. Trimming removed 5 bases at V and 8 bases at J, with 18 bases between. The CDR3 loop reads CASSRNQQGIGELFF. CDR3 coding DNA: TGTGCCAGCAGTCGCAACCAGCAGGGAATAGGGGAGCTGTTTTTT.